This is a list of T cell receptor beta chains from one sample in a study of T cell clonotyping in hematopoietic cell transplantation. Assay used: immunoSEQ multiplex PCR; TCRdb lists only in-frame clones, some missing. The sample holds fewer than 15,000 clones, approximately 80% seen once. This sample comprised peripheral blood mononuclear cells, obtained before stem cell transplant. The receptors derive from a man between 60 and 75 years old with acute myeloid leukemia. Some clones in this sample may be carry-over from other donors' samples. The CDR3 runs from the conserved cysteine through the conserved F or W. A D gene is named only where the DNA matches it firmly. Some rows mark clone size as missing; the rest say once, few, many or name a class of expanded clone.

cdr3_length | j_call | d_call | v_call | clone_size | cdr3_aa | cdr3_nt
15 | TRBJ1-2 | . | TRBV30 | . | CAWMPRGRAGYGYTF | TGTGCCTGGATGCCCCGAGGGCGGGCTGGCTATGGCTACACCTTC
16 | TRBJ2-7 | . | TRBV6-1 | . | CASSEGGSGFPYEQYF | TGTGCCAGCAGTGAAGGGGGGTCAGGGTTCCCCTACGAGCAGTACTTC
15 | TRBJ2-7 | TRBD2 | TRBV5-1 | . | CASSLGLAGVREQYF | TGCGCCAGCAGCTTGGGACTAGCGGGGGTTAGGGAGCAGTACTTC
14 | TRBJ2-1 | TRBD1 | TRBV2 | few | CASSAGTVSNEQFF | TGTGCCAGCAGTGCCGGGACAGTTTCCAATGAGCAGTTCTTC
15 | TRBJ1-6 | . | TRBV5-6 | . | CASSLGGAPDSPLHF | TGTGCCAGCAGCTTGGGGGGGGCCCCGGATTCACCCCTCCACTTT
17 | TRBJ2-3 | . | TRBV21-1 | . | CASSKAGLAGGTDTQYF | TGTGCCAGCAGCAAAGCGGGACTAGCGGGGGGCACAGATACGCAGTATTTT
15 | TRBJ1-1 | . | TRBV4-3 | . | CASSQDTELNTEAFF | TGCGCCAGCAGCCAAGATACAGAGTTGAACACTGAAGCTTTCTTT
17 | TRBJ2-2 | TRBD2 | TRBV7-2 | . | CASSLYGGGPVSGELFF | TGTGCCAGCAGCTTATACGGGGGGGGGCCAGTCTCCGGGGAGCTGTTTTTT
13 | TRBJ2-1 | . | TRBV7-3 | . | CASSLAGASEQFF | TGTGCCAGCAGCTTGGCGGGGGCAAGTGAGCAGTTCTTC
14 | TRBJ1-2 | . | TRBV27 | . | CASALVGGRAGYTF | TGTGCCAGCGCCCTGGTTGGGGGCAGGGCTGGCTACACCTTC
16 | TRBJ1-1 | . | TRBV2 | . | CASSELGTFLNTEAFF | TGTGCCAGCAGTGAACTTGGGACGTTCCTAAACACTGAAGCTTTCTTT
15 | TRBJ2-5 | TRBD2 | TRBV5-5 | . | CASSFASGGPGTQYF | TGTGCCAGCAGCTTCGCTAGCGGGGGACCGGGGACCCAGTACTTC
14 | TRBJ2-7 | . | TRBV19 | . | CASSLRRSSYEQYF | TGTGCCAGTAGCTTGCGGAGGAGCTCCTACGAGCAGTACTTC
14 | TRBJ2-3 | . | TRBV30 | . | CAWSLGVSTDTQYF | TGTGCCTGGAGTCTCGGGGTGAGCACAGATACGCAGTATTTT
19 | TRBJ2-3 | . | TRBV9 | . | CASSVEGFPSAALTDTQYF | TGTGCCAGCAGCGTAGAGGGATTTCCCTCAGCGGCCCTCACAGATACGCAGTATTTT
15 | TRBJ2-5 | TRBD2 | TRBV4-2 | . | CASSHGAGGQETQYF | TGTGCCAGCAGCCATGGGGCGGGAGGACAAGAGACCCAGTACTTC
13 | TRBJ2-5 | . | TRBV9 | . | CASSFQTEETQYF | TGTGCCAGCAGCTTCCAAACGGAAGAGACCCAGTACTTC
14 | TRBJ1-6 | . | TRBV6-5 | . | CASRSSSYNSPLHF | TGTGCCAGCAGGTCAAGCTCCTATAATTCACCCCTCCACTTT
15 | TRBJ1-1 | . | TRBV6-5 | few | CASSYSPGADTEAFF | TGTGCCAGCAGTTACTCGCCAGGGGCGGACACTGAAGCTTTCTTT
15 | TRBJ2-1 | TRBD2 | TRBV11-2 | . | CASSFGGGAMSEQFF | TGTGCCAGCAGCTTCGGCGGGGGGGCCATGAGTGAGCAGTTCTTC
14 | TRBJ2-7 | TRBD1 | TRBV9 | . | CASSIGQGSDEQYF | TGTGCCAGCAGCATCGGACAGGGAAGCGACGAGCAGTACTTC
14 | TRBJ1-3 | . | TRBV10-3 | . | CAIREDSSGNTIYF | TGTGCCATCAGGGAGGACAGCTCTGGAAACACCATATATTTT
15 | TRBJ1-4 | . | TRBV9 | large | CASSVDGARREKLFF | TGTGCCAGCAGCGTAGACGGGGCGCGGAGGGAAAAACTGTTTTTT
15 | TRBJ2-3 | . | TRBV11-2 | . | CASSAGQYSTDTQYF | TGTGCCAGCAGCGCCGGACAGTATAGCACAGATACGCAGTATTTT
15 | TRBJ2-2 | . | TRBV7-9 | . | CASIIPGHNTGELFF | TGTGCCAGCATCATACCGGGACACAACACCGGGGAGCTGTTTTTT
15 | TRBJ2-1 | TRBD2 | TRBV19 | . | CASSSQRGEVNEQFF | TGTGCCAGTAGTAGTCAGCGGGGGGAGGTCAATGAGCAGTTCTTC
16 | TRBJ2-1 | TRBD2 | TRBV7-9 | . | CASSLPRTSGANEQFF | TGTGCCAGCAGCTTACCTCGGACTAGCGGGGCCAATGAGCAGTTCTTC
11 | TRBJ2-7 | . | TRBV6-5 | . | CASSTDRRQYF | TGTGCCAGCAGTACGGACCGGAGGCAGTACTTC
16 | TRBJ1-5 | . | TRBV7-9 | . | CASSPEAWGGEGPQHF | TGTGCCAGCAGCCCGGAAGCGTGGGGCGGCGAGGGGCCCCAGCATTTT
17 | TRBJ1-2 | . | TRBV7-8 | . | CASSLVAYSPQNYGYTF | TGTGCCAGCAGCTTAGTTGCCTACTCCCCTCAAAACTATGGCTACACCTTC
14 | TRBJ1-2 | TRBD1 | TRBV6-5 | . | CASSRQGRYYGYTF | TGTGCCAGCAGTCGACAGGGGCGCTACTATGGCTACACCTTC
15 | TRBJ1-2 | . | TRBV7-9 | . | CASSPSSLHLYGYTF | TGTGCCAGCAGCCCCTCGTCCCTGCACCTCTATGGCTACACCTTC
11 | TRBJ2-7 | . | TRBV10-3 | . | CAISESGGQYF | TGTGCCATCAGTGAGTCCGGGGGACAGTACTTC
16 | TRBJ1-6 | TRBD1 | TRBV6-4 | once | CASSDSEDREASPLHF | TGTGCCAGCAGTGACTCTGAGGACAGGGAAGCTTCACCCCTCCACTTT
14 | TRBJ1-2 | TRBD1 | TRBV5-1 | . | CASSPGQGFYGYTF | TGCGCCAGCAGCCCTGGACAGGGCTTCTATGGCTACACCTTC
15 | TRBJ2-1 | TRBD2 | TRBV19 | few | CASRIRTSGIYEQFF | TGTGCCAGTAGGATCCGGACTAGCGGGATTTATGAGCAGTTCTTC
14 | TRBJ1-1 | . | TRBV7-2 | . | CASSSPTAVTEAFF | TGTGCCAGCAGCTCACCTACAGCAGTGACTGAAGCTTTCTTT
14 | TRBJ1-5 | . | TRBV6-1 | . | CASSEGPGGQPQHF | TGTGCCAGCAGTGAAGGTCCCGGGGGTCAGCCCCAGCATTTT
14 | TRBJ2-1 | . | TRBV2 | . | CASSEGSGTNEQFF | TGTGCCAGCAGTGAAGGTTCCGGGACTAATGAGCAGTTCTTC
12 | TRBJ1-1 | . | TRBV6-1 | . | CASSEVGVGAFF | TGTGCCAGCAGTGAAGTCGGGGTGGGCGCTTTCTTT
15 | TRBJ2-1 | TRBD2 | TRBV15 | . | CATSDSGGLYNEQFF | TGTGCCACCAGCGATAGCGGGGGCCTGTACAATGAGCAGTTCTTC
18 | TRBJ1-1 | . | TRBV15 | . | CATSRVRDVLDSSNEAFF | TGTGCCACCAGCAGAGTAAGGGACGTCTTAGACAGCTCGAATGAAGCTTTCTTT
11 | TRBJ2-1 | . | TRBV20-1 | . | CSAGSYNEQFF | TGCAGTGCTGGTAGTTATAATGAGCAGTTCTTC
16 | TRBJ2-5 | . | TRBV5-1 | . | CASSFVGGPAEETQYF | TGCGCCAGCAGCTTCGTTGGGGGCCCGGCCGAGGAGACCCAGTACTTC
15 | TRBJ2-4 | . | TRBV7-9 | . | CASSKSGTYKNIQYF | TGTGCCAGCAGCAAATCCGGGACATACAAAAACATTCAGTACTTC